Each of the 30 T cell receptor beta chains below was sequenced from the same sample in a study of OX40 agonist ivuxolimab in advanced cancers. Only in-frame clones appear in the TCRdb table, and some are missing; sequencing was by immunoSEQ multiplex PCR. The sample holds about 100,000 clones; around 90% are singletons and the top ten take roughly 0.84%. The sequences come from CD4+ or CD8+ T cells sorted from blood, collected in a trial of the OX40 agonist ivuxolimab. The receptor set was obtained from an adult with an advanced solid tumor such as melanoma, head and neck, liver or kidney cancer.

The chain joins TRBV19 to TRBJ2-3, with 9 bases that match TRBD1. CDR1 LNHDA and CDR2 SQIVND come from the germline V gene (reference sequence). The CDR3 spans 18 residues. The V and J ends lost 3 bases and 3 bases, in that order; junction bases with no gene match: 13. The CDR3 loop reads CASSMNRGQDVGTDTQYF. CDR3 bases: TGTGCCAGTAGTATGAACAGGGGGCAGGATGTCGGGACAGATACGCAGTATTTT.

This clone came up once. This chain uses TRBV10-3 with TRBJ1-1, with a weak D call TRBD1 (6 bases). The CDR3 covers 14 residues. Per the germline V gene, CDR1 is ENHRY and CDR2 is SYGVKD. V gave up 0 bases and J gave up 4 bases, with 9 bases separating them. The chain's CDR3 is CAISESGGGTEAFF. The CDR3 nucleotides are TGTGCCATCAGTGAGTCGGGGGGCGGCACTGAAGCTTTCTTT.

Notes on this clone: The same CDR3 arises from other DNA sequences in this sample as well. J is TRBJ2-1 and V is TRBV19; 14 bases line up with TRBD2. The CDR3 is 15 residues long. The V segment lost 5 bases and the J segment 6 bases; nucleotides outside the gene matches: 3. Germline CDR1 and CDR2: LNHDA and SQIVND (reference sequence). CDR3 nucleotides: TGTGCCAGTAGTCTGGGGACTAGCGGGGGCAATGAGCAGTTCTTC. As protein: CASSLGTSGGNEQFF.

This chain uses TRBV2 with TRBJ1-3, with a weak D call TRBD1 (6 bases). The germline CDR1 and CDR2 sequences are SNHLY and FYNNEI. Trimming removed 7 bases from V and 0 bases from J, with 16 bases in between. The CDR3 is 16 residues long. In nucleotides, the CDR3 is TGTGCCAGCAAGGGGCAGGGGCCCCTCTCTGGAAACACCATATATTTT. It specifies CASKGQGPLSGNTIYF.

J is TRBJ2-3 and V is TRBV5-1, with D perhaps matching TRBD1 or TRBD2 (6 bases each). Germline V CDR1 and CDR2: SGHRS, YFSETQ. Trimming removed 4 bases from V and 2 bases from J, with 11 bases in between. The CDR3 loop spans 14 amino acids. CDR3 bases: TGCGCCAGCAGCCCGGGGGCAACCACAGATACGCAGTATTTT. It encodes CASSPGATTDTQYF. The variable domain in full, completed from reference TRBV5-1 and TRBJ2-3, reads KAGVTQTPRYLIKTRGQQVTLSCSPISGHRSVSWYQQTPGQGLQFLFEYFSETQRNKGNFPGRFSGRQFSNSRSEMNVSTLELGDSALYLCASSPGATTDTQYFGPGTRLTVL.

V usage is TRBV7-2 and J usage is TRBJ1-2, with 12 bases matching TRBD1. Trimming cost V 1 base and J 2 bases; bases outside gene matches: 5. The CDR3 is 17 amino acids. CDR1 is SGHTA and CDR2 is FQGNSA in the germline V gene. CDR3 protein: CASSLDPGQGANYGYTF. The CDR3 coding sequence is TGTGCCAGCAGCTTAGACCCGGGACAGGGGGCGAACTATGGCTACACCTTC.

The rearrangement uses TRBV5-4 and TRBJ2-7; TRBD1 might be the D (6 bases). Per the germline V gene, CDR1 is SGHNT and CDR2 is YYREEE (reference sequence). CDR3 size: 15 residues. V gave up 3 bases and J gave up 3 bases, with 16 bases separating them. CDR3 residues: CASSSRGVQGYEQYF. DNA of the CDR3: TGTGCCAGCAGCTCGAGGGGAGTACAGGGCTACGAGCAGTACTTC.

The chain is built from TRBV6-5 and TRBJ1-3; D unclear. Germline V gene data show CDR1 as MNHEY and CDR2 as SVGAGI. V shed 5 bases and J shed 0 bases, with 8 bases lying between them. This CDR3 is built from 14 residues. The DNA for the CDR3 is TGTGCCAGCAGTATTTATCCCTCTGGAAACACCATATATTTT. It specifies CASSIYPSGNTIYF.

The V and J genes are TRBV5-1 and TRBJ2-2, with 10 positions matching TRBD1. The V segment lost 5 bases and the J segment 5 bases; nucleotides outside the gene matches: 9. Germline-derived CDR1 and CDR2 are SGHRS and YFSETQ. The CDR3 totals 16 residues. The CDR3: CASRYAGTGVTGELFF. In DNA form, the CDR3 reads TGCGCCAGCAGATATGCCGGGACAGGGGTGACCGGGGAGCTGTTTTTT.

This clone was seen more than once but under ten times. V usage is TRBV7-9 and J usage is TRBJ1-1, with D maybe TRBD1 (6 bases). Germline V CDR1 and CDR2: SEHNR, FQNEAQ (reference sequence). Trimming stripped 3 bases from V and 1 base from J, with 9 bases between. CDR3 size: 14 residues. CDR3 sequence (DNA): TGTGCCAGCAGCTTCCAGGGGCGGAACACTGAAGCTTTCTTT. This sequence encodes CASSFQGRNTEAFF.

This clone was counted a single time. The chain has TRBV6-5 and TRBJ1-5; 12 nucleotides line up with TRBD1. There are 15 residues in the CDR3. Germline trimming cut 6 bases from V and 4 bases from J; bases unmatched to any gene: 4. Germline V gene data show CDR1 as MNHEY and CDR2 as SVGAGI. The CDR3 sequence: CASSPGQGANQPQHF. In DNA, the CDR3 is TGTGCCAGCAGCCCGGGACAGGGGGCGAATCAGCCCCAGCATTTT.

V gene TRBV28 combines with J gene TRBJ2-7, with a tentative D call TRBD1 (7 bases). The germline V and J ends were trimmed by 5 bases and 5 bases, with 16 bases remaining between them. CDR3 size: 14 residues. Germline V CDR1 and CDR2: MDHEN, SYDVKM. The CDR3 nucleotides are TGTGCCAGCAGTCCGACAGGGAGGTGGGACGAGCAGTACTTC. As protein: CASSPTGRWDEQYF.

This chain links TRBV30 with TRBJ2-2; no firm D call. The V gene's germline CDR1 is GTSNPN and CDR2 SVGIG (reference sequence). CDR3 length: 12 residues. Trimming shortened V by 4 bases and J by 4 bases, and 7 bases separated the two germline ends. The CDR3 spells CAWTSFTGELFF. CDR3 nucleotides: TGTGCCTGGACCAGTTTCACCGGGGAGCTGTTTTTT.

The chain is built from TRBV11-2 and TRBJ1-2; D unresolved. The V and J ends lost 1 base and 1 base respectively, with 10 bases between them. In germline, CDR1 is SGHAT, CDR2 FQNNGV. The CDR3 totals 15 residues. CDR3 loop: CASSLGAGNNYGYTF. As DNA, the CDR3 is TGTGCCAGCAGCTTAGGGGCGGGAAATAACTATGGCTACACCTTC.

The chain uses TRBV23-1 and TRBJ2-5; D is possibly TRBD2 (5 bases). TRBV23-1 counts as an open reading frame of uncertain function. The CDR3 runs 13 residues. V dropped 1 base and J dropped 5 bases, with 8 bases sitting between them. The CDR3, as DNA: TGCGCCAGCAGTCAATTTGGGGAGGAGACCCAGTACTTC. It encodes CASSQFGEETQYF.

V usage is TRBV25-1 and J usage is TRBJ1-6, with a possible D match to TRBD1 (5 bases). CDR3 length: 14 amino acids. Trimming pared 8 bases from V and 7 bases from J, leaving 15 bases between. Germline CDR1 reads MGHDK; CDR2 reads SYGVNS. The chain's CDR3 is CASGQAGPNSPLHF. CDR3 coding DNA: TGTGCCAGCGGCCAGGCGGGGCCAAATTCACCCCTCCACTTT.

This clone was counted a single time. The rearrangement links TRBV6-5 to TRBJ1-6, with TRBD1 as a possible D gene (5 bases). The germline V gene encodes CDR1 MNHEY and CDR2 SVGAGI. The ends were cut back, 0 bases at V and 6 bases at J, with 9 bases in the middle. CDR3 length: 15 residues. CDR3 in DNA: TGTGCCAGCAGTTACTCGGGGGGGTTTAATTCACCCCTCCACTTT. Amino acid sequence: CASSYSGGFNSPLHF.

This chain uses TRBV28 with TRBJ2-1; no reliable D call. Germline lookup yields CDR1 MDHEN and CDR2 SYDVKM. With 5 bases removed from V and 2 bases from J, the gap between germline ends came to 16 bases. This CDR3 has 16 residues. CDR3 residues: CASSAARRTTYNEQFF. In nucleotides, the CDR3 is TGTGCCAGCAGTGCAGCCCGCAGGACCACCTACAATGAGCAGTTCTTC.

This rearrangement joins TRBV10-2 to TRBJ1-1, with 8 bases aligning to TRBD1. The CDR3 sequence is 11 residues long. CDR1 and CDR2 (germline): WSHSY, SAAADI. After removal of 6 bases from V and 11 bases from J, the junction contained 5 bases not matched to a gene. The CDR3: CASRGDRIAFF. The CDR3 nucleotides are TGCGCCAGCAGGGGGGACAGGATCGCTTTCTTT.

This clone has more than one count but fewer than ten. The gene calls are TRBV21-1 and TRBJ2-3; the D segment call TRBD1 is taken from the table without a DNA check. TRBV21-1 is noted as a pseudogene. The CDR3 is 20 residues long. CDR3 sequence: CASSKALFRERVSGTDTQYF. The CDR3 coding sequence is TGTGCCAGCAGCAAAGCGCTTTTCAGGGAACGAGTGTCCGGCACAGATACGCAGTATTTT.

The chain combines TRBV5-1 with TRBJ1-6; D remains unclear. Deletions cut 5 bases from V and 3 bases from J, with 15 bases between. Germline assignment: CDR1 SGHRS and CDR2 YFSETQ. The CDR3 length is 16 residues. CDR3 sequence reads: CASRDSTGVYNSPLHF. The CDR3 DNA reads as TGCGCCAGCAGAGACTCCACGGGAGTCTATAATTCACCCCTCCACTTT.

The chain combines TRBV7-2 with TRBJ2-7; 12 bases line up with TRBD2. Germline CDR1 and CDR2: SGHTA and FQGNSA. Trimming took 5 bases from V and 1 from J; bases not matched to a gene: 9. The CDR3 consists of 17 residues. The chain's CDR3 is CASSPASGGVVSYEQYF. DNA of the CDR3: TGTGCCAGCAGCCCGGCTAGCGGGGGGGTCGTGTCCTACGAGCAGTACTTC.

This clone was detected once. In DNA form, the CDR3 reads TGTGCCAGCAGGCGAACCAGTGGGGGTCCAGATACGCAGTATTTT. Protein product: CASRRTSGGPDTQYF. The rearrangement joins TRBV7-9 to TRBJ2-3, with D tentatively TRBD1 or TRBD2 (5 bases each). The ends were cut back, 6 bases at V and 4 bases at J, with 17 bases in the middle. In germline, CDR1 is SEHNR, CDR2 FQNEAQ (reference sequence). This CDR3 spans 15 amino acids.

Here the CDR3 DNA reads TGTGCCAGCAGGGGACAGGGGGCTCCCCCAGGACAGCCCCAGCATTTT. This sequence encodes CASRGQGAPPGQPQHF. The rearrangement uses TRBV28 and TRBJ1-5, with 12 bases matching TRBD1. Trimming at V came to 6 bases and at J to 7 bases, leaving 10 bases not matched to a gene. Germline V CDR1 and CDR2: MDHEN, SYDVKM. The CDR3 runs 16 residues.

V and J are TRBV6-5 and TRBJ2-3, with no clear D. CDR3 length equals 15 residues. Germline V gene lookup returns CDR1 MNHEY and CDR2 SVGAGI. V was cut by 10 bases and J by 0 bases, with 17 bases left in between. The CDR3 DNA sequence: TGTGCCACACGTCAGCAACTTTCTAGCACAGATACGCAGTATTTT. Its protein product is CATRQQLSSTDTQYF.

This rearrangement joins TRBV2 to TRBJ1-5; D remains ambiguous. The CDR3 is made up of 13 amino acids. The ends were cut back, 3 bases at V and 6 bases at J, with 9 bases in the middle. Germline-derived CDR1 and CDR2 are SNHLY and FYNNEI. The DNA of the CDR3 is TGTGCCAGCAGTGATAACGAACGTCAGCCCCAGCATTTT. It yields the protein CASSDNERQPQHF.

The V call is TRBV27, the J call TRBJ1-4; D unclear. The ends were cut back, 2 bases at V and 0 bases at J, with 7 bases in the middle. Germline CDR1 MNHEY, CDR2 SMNVEV (reference sequence). The CDR3 covers 15 residues. In DNA form, the CDR3 reads TGTGCCAGCAGTTTAATCCCAACAACTAATGAAAAACTGTTTTTT. This gives the protein CASSLIPTTNEKLFF.

The chain couples TRBV7-9 to TRBJ2-3; 8 bases line up with TRBD2. The germline CDR1 and CDR2 sequences are SEHNR and FQNEAQ (reference sequence). V was pared by 5 bases and J by 3 bases, with 10 bases of the junction left unmatched. The CDR3 runs 16 residues. The CDR3 DNA reads TGTGCCAGCAGCCTAACTCTAGCGGGTCGTACAGATACGCAGTATTTT. It is translated as CASSLTLAGRTDTQYF.

The gene calls are TRBV11-2 and TRBJ1-6; 8 positions match TRBD1. J was trimmed by 5 bases and V by 8 bases; bases with no gene match: 5. The CDR3 is 14 residues long. The germline CDR1 and CDR2 sequences are SGHAT and FQNNGV. The DNA for the CDR3 is TGTGCCAGCGGGACAGGACGGGATAATTCACCCCTCCACTTT. Translation: CASGTGRDNSPLHF.

This clone was seen once. The chain links TRBV11-2 to TRBJ1-4, with D maybe TRBD1 (5 bases). The CDR3 is 17 amino acids. Looked up from germline, CDR1 is SGHAT and CDR2 is FQNNGV. The V and J ends lost 3 bases and 0 bases respectively, with 14 bases between them. The CDR3 region is CASSFGQLLATNEKLFF. The CDR3 DNA is TGTGCCAGCAGCTTCGGACAACTCCTCGCAACTAATGAAAAACTGTTTTTT.